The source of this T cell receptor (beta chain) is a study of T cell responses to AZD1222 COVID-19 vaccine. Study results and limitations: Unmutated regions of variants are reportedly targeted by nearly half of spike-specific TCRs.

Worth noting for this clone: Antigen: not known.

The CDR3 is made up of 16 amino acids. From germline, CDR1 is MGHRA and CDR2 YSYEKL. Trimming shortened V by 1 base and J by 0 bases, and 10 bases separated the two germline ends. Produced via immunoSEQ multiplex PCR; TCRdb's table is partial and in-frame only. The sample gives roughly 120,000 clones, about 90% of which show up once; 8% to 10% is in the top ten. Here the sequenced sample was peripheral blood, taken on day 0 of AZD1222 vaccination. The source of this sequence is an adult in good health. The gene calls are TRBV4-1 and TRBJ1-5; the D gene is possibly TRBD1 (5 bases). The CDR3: CASSQVGTYSNQPQHF. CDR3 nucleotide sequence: TGCGCCAGCAGCCAAGTAGGGACCTATAGCAATCAGCCCCAGCATTTT.